The rows below give T cell receptor beta chains drawn from one sample of a study of blood T cells in healthy people across ages. One entry per CDR3 protein, called by TCRdb with MiXCR from the 5' RACE reads. This sample has some 730,000 distinct CDR3 sequences, with 22% found just once. Sequenced input: blood. Receptors originate from a man aged 70-80 years in good health. Each CDR3 is given with its conserved first and last residue. D genes are given only for firm matches. The size of a clone is reported for some rows only, either as once, few or many, or as a class for expanded clones.

TRBV20-1,TRBJ2-5,NA,TRBD1,TGCAGTGCTAGGACGACAGGGATGGAGACCCAGTACTTC,CSARTTGMETQYF
TRBV5-1,TRBJ2-3,few,NA,TGCGCCAGCAGCTTCCGGGGTGAAGATACGCAGTATTTT,CASSFRGEDTQYF
TRBV19,TRBJ2-4,NA,NA,TGTGCCAGTAGTATACAGGGACCGAACATTCAGTACTTC,CASSIQGPNIQYF
TRBV20-1,TRBJ1-5,few,NA,TGCAGTGCTAGAACGATTTCCCCCGGTCAGCCCCAGCATTTT,CSARTISPGQPQHF
TRBV20-1,TRBJ2-1,NA,TRBD2,TGCAGTGCGGCCCAGACTAGCGGGGCCGGGGATGAGCAGTTCTTC,CSAAQTSGAGDEQFF
TRBV20-1,TRBJ1-5,once,TRBD1,TGCAGTGCTCTATCCGGGACAGCAAGCAATCAGCCCCAGCATTTT,CSALSGTASNQPQHF
TRBV6-1,TRBJ1-1,few,NA,TGTGCCAGCAGTGCCTCCGGGACACCACCGGGTAGCACTGAAGCTTTCTTT,CASSASGTPPGSTEAFF
TRBV6-1,TRBJ1-2,once,NA,TGTGCCAGCAGTGAAATTTCAGGGAACTATGGCTACACCTTC,CASSEISGNYGYTF
TRBV7-9,TRBJ2-5,few,NA,TGTGCCAGCAGCTCCCCACAGGGATTTCAAGAGACCCAGTACTTC,CASSSPQGFQETQYF
TRBV7-2,TRBJ2-3,once,NA,TGTGCCAGCAGCCCCTCCCTCCCAGATACGCAGTATTTT,CASSPSLPDTQYF
TRBV20-1,TRBJ2-5,NA,NA,TGCAGTGTACGGAGTTCCAAGACCCAGTACTTC,CSVRSSKTQYF
TRBV30,TRBJ1-2,NA,NA,TGTGCCTGGAGTGGGACGGGAGACTATGGCTACACCTTC,CAWSGTGDYGYTF
TRBV29-1,TRBJ2-1,few,NA,TGCAGCGTTGAAAGCCCTGAGTCCTACAATGAGCAGTTCTTC,CSVESPESYNEQFF
TRBV12-3/TRBV12-4,TRBJ1-3,many,NA,TGTGCCAGCAGTTTACAGGGCTCTGGAAACACCATATATTTT,CASSLQGSGNTIYF
TRBV3-1,TRBJ2-1,NA,TRBD2,TGTGCCAGCAGGAACGTGGGACTACTTGGGACGAAAGCGCACAATGAGCAGTTCTTC,CASRNVGLLGTKAHNEQFF
TRBV7-2,TRBJ1-2,NA,TRBD1,TGTGCCAGCAGCTTAGTGGTCACAGGGGGGACCCGGGGCTACACCTTC,CASSLVVTGGTRGYTF
TRBV6-5,TRBJ1-1,NA,TRBD1,TGTGCCAGCAGGGTTAGGACAGGCCGCACTGAAGCTTTCTTT,CASRVRTGRTEAFF
TRBV7-2,TRBJ2-1,NA,NA,TGTGCCAGCAGCTTCAGGGCGGGGCCCTACAATGAGCAGTTCTTC,CASSFRAGPYNEQFF
TRBV27,TRBJ2-4,NA,NA,TGTGCCAGCAAGGAGTGGGGGGCCAAAAACATTCAGTACTTC,CASKEWGAKNIQYF
TRBV20-1,TRBJ2-1,NA,TRBD1,TGCAGTGCTAGCAAGACAGGGTACAATGAGCAGTTCTTC,CSASKTGYNEQFF
TRBV20-1,TRBJ2-3,NA,TRBD2,TGCAGTGCTAGCCTAGCGGGAATAGTAGATACGCAGTATTTT,CSASLAGIVDTQYF
TRBV5-1,TRBJ1-2,few,TRBD1,TGCGCCAGCAGCCCCAAGGGGGACAGGCCTAACTATGGCTACACCTTC,CASSPKGDRPNYGYTF
TRBV14,TRBJ2-5,NA,NA,TGTGCCAGCAGCCACCGGAGTTCGGGGGCTAGAAGAGAGACCCAGTACTTC,CASSHRSSGARRETQYF